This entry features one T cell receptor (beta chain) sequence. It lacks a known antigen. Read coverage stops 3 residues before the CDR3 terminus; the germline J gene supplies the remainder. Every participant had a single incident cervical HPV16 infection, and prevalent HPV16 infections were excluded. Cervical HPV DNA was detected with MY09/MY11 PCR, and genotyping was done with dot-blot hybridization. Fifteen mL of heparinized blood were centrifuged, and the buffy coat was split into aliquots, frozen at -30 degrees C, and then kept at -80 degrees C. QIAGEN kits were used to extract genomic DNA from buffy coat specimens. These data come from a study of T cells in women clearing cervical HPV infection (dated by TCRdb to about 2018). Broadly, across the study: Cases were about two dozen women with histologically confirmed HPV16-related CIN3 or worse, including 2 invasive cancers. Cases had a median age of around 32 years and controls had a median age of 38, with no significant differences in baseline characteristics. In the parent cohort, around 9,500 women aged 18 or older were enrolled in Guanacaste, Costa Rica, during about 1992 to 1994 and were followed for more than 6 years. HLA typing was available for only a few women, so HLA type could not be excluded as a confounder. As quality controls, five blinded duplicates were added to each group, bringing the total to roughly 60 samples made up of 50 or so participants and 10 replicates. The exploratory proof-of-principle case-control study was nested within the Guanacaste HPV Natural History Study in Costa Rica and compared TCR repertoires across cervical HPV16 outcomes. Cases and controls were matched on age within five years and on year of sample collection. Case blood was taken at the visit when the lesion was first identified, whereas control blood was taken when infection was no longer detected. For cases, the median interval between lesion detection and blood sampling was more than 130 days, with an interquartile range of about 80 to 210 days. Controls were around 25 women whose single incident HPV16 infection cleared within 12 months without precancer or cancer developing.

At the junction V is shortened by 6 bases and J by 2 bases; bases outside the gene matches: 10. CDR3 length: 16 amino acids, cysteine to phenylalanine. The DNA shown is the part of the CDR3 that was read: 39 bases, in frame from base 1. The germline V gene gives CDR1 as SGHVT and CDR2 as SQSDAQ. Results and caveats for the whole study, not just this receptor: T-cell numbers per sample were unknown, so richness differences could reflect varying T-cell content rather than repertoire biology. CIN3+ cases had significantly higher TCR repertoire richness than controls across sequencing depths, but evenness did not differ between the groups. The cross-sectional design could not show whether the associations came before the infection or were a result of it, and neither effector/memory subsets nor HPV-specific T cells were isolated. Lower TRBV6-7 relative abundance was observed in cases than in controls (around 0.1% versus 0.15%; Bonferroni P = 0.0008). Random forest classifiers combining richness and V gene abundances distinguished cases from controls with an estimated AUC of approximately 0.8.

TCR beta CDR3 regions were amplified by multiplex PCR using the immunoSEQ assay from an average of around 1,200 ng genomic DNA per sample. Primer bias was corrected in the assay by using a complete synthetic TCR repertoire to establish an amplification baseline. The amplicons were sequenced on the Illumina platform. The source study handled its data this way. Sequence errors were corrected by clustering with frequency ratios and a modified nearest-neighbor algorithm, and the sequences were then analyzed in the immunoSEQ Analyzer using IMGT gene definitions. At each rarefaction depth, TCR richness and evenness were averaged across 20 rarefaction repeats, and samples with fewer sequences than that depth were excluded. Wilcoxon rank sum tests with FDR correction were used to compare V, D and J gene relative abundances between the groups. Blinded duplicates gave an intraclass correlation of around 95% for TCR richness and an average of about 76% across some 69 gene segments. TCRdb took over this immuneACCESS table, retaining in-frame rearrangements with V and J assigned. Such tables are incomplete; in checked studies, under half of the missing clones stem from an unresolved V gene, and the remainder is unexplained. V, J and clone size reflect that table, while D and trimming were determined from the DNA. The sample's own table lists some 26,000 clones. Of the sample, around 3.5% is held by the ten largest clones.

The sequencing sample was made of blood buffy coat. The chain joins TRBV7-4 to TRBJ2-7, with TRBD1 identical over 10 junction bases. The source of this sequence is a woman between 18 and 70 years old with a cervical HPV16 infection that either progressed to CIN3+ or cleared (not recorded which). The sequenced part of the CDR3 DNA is TGTGCCAGCAGTCGAGAACCCGGGACAGGGGCCTACGAG. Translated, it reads CASSREPGTGAYE. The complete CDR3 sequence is CASSREPGTGAYEQYF.